This passage covers 7 T cell receptor beta chains from one sample sequenced in a study of human T cells and chemical hapten exposure. Time point here: pre-sensitization, week 0. Treatment here: therapeutic diphenylcyclopropenone sensitization with weekly scalp DPC. TCRdb reprocessed the RACE reads with MiXCR, giving one entry per CDR3 protein. Among some 200,000 distinct CDR3 sequences listed, about 31% were seen once. The sequencing here drew on whole blood, taken in connection with sensitization to the hapten diphenylcyclopropenone (DPC). These TCRs come from a woman aged 25 to 39 with alopecia areata. Some clones in this sample may be carry-over from other donors' samples.

This clonotype was observed a handful of times. The chain is built from TRBV10-2 and TRBJ1-4, with D unresolved. Trimming cost V 6 bases and J 7 bases, with 12 bases left between them. In germline, CDR1 is WSHSY, CDR2 SAAADI. This CDR3 has 13 residues. The CDR3 is CASRSSTGEKLFF. In DNA form, the CDR3 reads TGCGCCAGCAGATCCTCCACCGGTGAAAAACTGTTTTTT.

In its sample, this clonotype was seen a few times. The chain uses TRBV27 and TRBJ1-5, with D possibly TRBD1 on 5 matching bases. CDR1 MNHEY and CDR2 SMNVEV come from the germline V gene (reference sequence). CDR3 length equals 12 residues. Trimming stripped 8 bases from V and 4 bases from J, with 9 bases between. As DNA, the CDR3 is TGTGCCAGCGGTAGGGGAAATCAGCCCCAGCATTTT. It yields the protein CASGRGNQPQHF.

This clonotype is a singleton in its sample. This chain connects TRBV20-1 to TRBJ2-5; D gene unclear. CDR3 length: 12 residues. Germline CDR1 and CDR2: DFQATT and SNEGSKA (reference sequence). V lost 3 bases, J lost 3 bases, and 8 bases lay in between. The CDR3 DNA follows: TGCAGTGCTAGGGCCCCGAAAGAGACCCAGTACTTC. It yields the protein CSARAPKETQYF.

This clonotype was seen only a few times. The chain joins TRBV20-1 to TRBJ2-3; 13 bases fit TRBD2. From germline, CDR1 is DFQATT and CDR2 SNEGSKA (reference sequence). The CDR3 totals 15 residues. Trimming at V came to 6 bases and at J to 3 bases, leaving 6 bases not matched to a gene. CDR3 nucleotide sequence: TGCAGTGCGCTCTCGACTAGCGGGAGGACAGATACGCAGTATTTT. Amino acid sequence: CSALSTSGRTDTQYF.

This clonotype was seen only a few times. V is TRBV3-1 and J is TRBJ1-1; D unresolved. CDR3 size: 13 residues. Germline assignment: CDR1 LGHDT and CDR2 YNNKEL (reference sequence). The germline V and J ends were trimmed by 1 base and 13 bases, with 16 bases remaining between them. The CDR3 region is CASSQGRVYAGFF. In DNA, the CDR3 is TGTGCCAGCAGCCAAGGACGGGTTTATGCGGGTTTCTTT.

This chain links TRBV19 with TRBJ1-5; the match to TRBD1 covers 10 bases. V lost 5 bases to trimming and J lost 7 bases; unmatched junction nucleotides: 2. The CDR3 length is 13 residues. Germline CDR1 reads LNHDA; CDR2 reads SQIVND (reference sequence). The CDR3 region is CASSGDRGQPQHF. Written as DNA, the CDR3 is TGTGCCAGTAGTGGGGACAGGGGACAGCCCCAGCATTTT.

V is TRBV20-1 and J is TRBJ1-2; D uncertain. The V and J ends lost 0 bases and 9 bases respectively, with 8 bases between them. The germline V gene has CDR1 DFQATT and CDR2 SNEGSKA (reference sequence). The CDR3 has 11 amino acids. CDR3: CSARDQGRYTF. DNA of the CDR3: TGCAGTGCTAGAGATCAAGGGCGCTACACCTTC.